Below, one TCR beta chain is given with its context. What it recognizes is unknown. Different DNA sequences within this sample yield the same CDR3. The ends lost 5 bases at V and 0 bases at J; junction bases unmatched: 2. CDR3 length equals 14 residues. In germline, CDR1 is SGHTA, CDR2 FQGTGA. Method: immunoSEQ multiplex PCR; TCRdb's copy keeps in-frame clones and lacks some. The table shows under 2.5 million clones, with approximately 90% occurring only once. This entry comes from a study of shared clonotypes between healthy human individuals. About the study: Donors were two women and a few men aged 18 to 49. Points from the study as a whole: A few donors had about 5% of their naive CD4 clonotypes in common. The sole specimen, blood, was sampled, and tissue repertoires likely differ.

The chain couples TRBV7-3 to TRBJ2-3; 7 nucleotides agree with TRBD1. Sequencing input: naive CD4+ T cells from PBMCs. Subset reported: CD45RA+ positively selected. The sequence was collected from a man between 18 and 29 years old in good health. Some clones in this sample may be carry-over from other donors' samples. The CDR3 DNA reads as TGTGCCAGCAGCCGACAGGGTAGCACAGATACGCAGTATTTT. This gives the protein CASSRQGSTDTQYF.